The clone carrying this T cell receptor (beta chain) was seen just once. As yet, its antigen is unknown. The record originates from a study of PD-1 blockade in classical Hodgkin lymphoma. Study-wide findings and caveats: Complete responders' baseline diversity resembled that of newly diagnosed patients.

Trimming took 5 bases from V and 7 from J, leaving 17 bases between them. CDR3 size: 13 residues. Germline CDR1 and CDR2: GTSNPN and SVGIG (reference sequence). Clones were read by immunoSEQ multiplex PCR, and TCRdb kept only the in-frame ones, dropping some. The repertoire holds about 44,000 clones, with less than 75% as singletons. The time point: cycle 4 day 1 (C4D1), after less than 7 weeks of nivolumab. All patients relapsed after autologous stem cell transplantation, and brentuximab vedotin exposure varied. This receptor was identified in a human donor with classical Hodgkin lymphoma. The chain combines TRBV30 with TRBJ1-1; D gene uncertain. This specimen consisted of peripheral blood mononuclear cells (PBMCs), obtained before the fourth cycle of nivolumab. CDR3 in amino acids: CAWVRPGGSEAFF. The CDR3 DNA sequence: TGTGCCTGGGTTCGCCCCGGCGGGAGTGAAGCTTTCTTT. The full variable domain, completed using reference TRBV30 and TRBJ1-1, is SQTIHQWPATLVQPVGSPLSLECTVEGTSNPNLYWYRQAAGRGLQLLFYSVGIGQISSEVPQNLSASRPQDRQFILSSKKLLLSDSGFYLCAWVRPGGSEAFFGQGTRLTVV.